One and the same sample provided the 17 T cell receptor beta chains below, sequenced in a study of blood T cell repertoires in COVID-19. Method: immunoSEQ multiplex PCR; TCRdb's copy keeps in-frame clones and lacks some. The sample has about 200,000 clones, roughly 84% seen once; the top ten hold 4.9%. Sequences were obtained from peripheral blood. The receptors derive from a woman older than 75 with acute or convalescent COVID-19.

CDR3 nucleotides: TGTGCCAGTAGTTCCTTGGACAGGCGGGAGACCCAGTACTTC. This sequence encodes CASSSLDRRETQYF. V usage is TRBV19 and J usage is TRBJ2-5, with 7 bases matching TRBD1. CDR3 size: 14 residues. V lost 5 bases to trimming and J lost 5 bases; unmatched junction nucleotides: 8. Germline assignment: CDR1 LNHDA and CDR2 SQIVND (reference sequence).

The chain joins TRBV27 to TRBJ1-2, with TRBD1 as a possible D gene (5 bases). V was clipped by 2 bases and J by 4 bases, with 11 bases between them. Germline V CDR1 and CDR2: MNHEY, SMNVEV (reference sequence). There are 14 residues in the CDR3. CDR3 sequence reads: CASSLAGKGYGYTF. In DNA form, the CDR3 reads TGTGCCAGCAGTTTAGCAGGGAAGGGCTATGGCTACACCTTC.

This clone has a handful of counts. CDR3 nucleotides: TGTGCCAGCAGCTTACCCGGGACACGTACTTGGCTGTTTTTT. Residues: CASSLPGTRTWLFF. The genes are TRBV11-2 and TRBJ2-2; D perhaps matches TRBD1 (6 bases). V dropped 2 bases and J dropped 13 bases, with 17 bases sitting between them. Germline V lookup: CDR1 SGHAT, CDR2 FQNNGV. This CDR3 spans 14 amino acids. Filled out from reference TRBV11-2 and TRBJ2-2, the complete variable domain reads EAGVAQSPRYKIIEKRQSVAFWCNPISGHATLYWYQQILGQGPKLLIQFQNNGVVDDSQLPKDRFSAERLKGVDSTLKIQPAKLEDSAVYLCASSLPGTRTWLFFGEGSRLTVL.

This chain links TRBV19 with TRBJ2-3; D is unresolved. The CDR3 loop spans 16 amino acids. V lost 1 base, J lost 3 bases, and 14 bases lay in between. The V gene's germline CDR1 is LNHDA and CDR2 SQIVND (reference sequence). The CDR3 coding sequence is TGTGCCAGTAGTATAGTGGCGCGGAGATGGACAGATACGCAGTATTTT. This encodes CASSIVARRWTDTQYF. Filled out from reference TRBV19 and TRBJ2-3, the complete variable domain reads DGGITQSPKYLFRKEGQNVTLSCEQNLNHDAMYWYRQDPGQGLRLIYYSQIVNDFQKGDIAEGYSVSREKKESFPLTVTSAQKNPTAFYLCASSIVARRWTDTQYFGPGTRLTVL.

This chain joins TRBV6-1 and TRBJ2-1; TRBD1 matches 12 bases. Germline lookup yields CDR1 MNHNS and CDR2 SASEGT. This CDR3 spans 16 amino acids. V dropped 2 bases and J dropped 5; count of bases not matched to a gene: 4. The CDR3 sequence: CASSEFGTGGNNEQFF. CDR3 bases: TGTGCCAGCAGTGAATTTGGGACAGGGGGCAACAATGAGCAGTTCTTC.

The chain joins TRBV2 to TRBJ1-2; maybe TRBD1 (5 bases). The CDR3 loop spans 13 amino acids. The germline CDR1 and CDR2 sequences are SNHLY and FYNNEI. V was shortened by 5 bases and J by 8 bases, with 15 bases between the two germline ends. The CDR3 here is CASSLTVTEGYTF. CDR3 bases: TGTGCCAGCAGTCTGACAGTGACGGAAGGCTACACCTTC. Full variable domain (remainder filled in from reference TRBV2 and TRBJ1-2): EPEVTQTPSHQVTQMGQEVILRCVPISNHLYFYWYRQILGQKVEFLVSFYNNEISEKSEIFDDQFSVERPDGSNFTLKIRSTKLEDSAMYFCASSLTVTEGYTFGSGTRLTVV.

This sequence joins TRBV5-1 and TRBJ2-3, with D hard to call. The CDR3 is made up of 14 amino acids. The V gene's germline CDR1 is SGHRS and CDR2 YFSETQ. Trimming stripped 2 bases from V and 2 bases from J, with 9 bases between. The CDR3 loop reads CASSFASTTDTQYF. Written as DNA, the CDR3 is TGCGCCAGCAGCTTTGCTAGTACCACAGATACGCAGTATTTT.

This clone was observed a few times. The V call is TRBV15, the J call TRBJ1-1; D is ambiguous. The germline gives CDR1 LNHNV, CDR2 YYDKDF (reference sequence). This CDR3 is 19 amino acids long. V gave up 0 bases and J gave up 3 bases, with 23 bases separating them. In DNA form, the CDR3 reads TGTGCCACCAGCAGAGATCTTTCTTCTAATTATGCGGTGGACACTGAAGCTTTCTTT. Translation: CATSRDLSSNYAVDTEAFF. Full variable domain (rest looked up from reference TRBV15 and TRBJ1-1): DAMVIQNPRYQVTQFGKPVTLSCSQTLNHNVMYWYQQKSSQAPKLLFHYYDKDFNNEADTPDNFQSRRPNTSFCFLDIRSPGLGDTAMYLCATSRDLSSNYAVDTEAFFGQGTRLTVV.

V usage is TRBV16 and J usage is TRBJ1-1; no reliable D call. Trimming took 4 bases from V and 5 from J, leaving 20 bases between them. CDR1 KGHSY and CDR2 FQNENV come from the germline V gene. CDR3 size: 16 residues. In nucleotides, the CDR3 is TGTGCCAGCAGCCTCAGGTCGGGATATGGGATAACTGAAGCTTTCTTT. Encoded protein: CASSLRSGYGITEAFF.

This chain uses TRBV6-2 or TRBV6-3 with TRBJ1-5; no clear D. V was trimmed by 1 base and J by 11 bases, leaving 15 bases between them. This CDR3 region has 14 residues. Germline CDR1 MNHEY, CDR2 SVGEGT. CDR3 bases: TGTGCCAGCAGTTACTTGGGCATAGGTGAGTCCCAGCATTTT. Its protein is CASSYLGIGESQHF.

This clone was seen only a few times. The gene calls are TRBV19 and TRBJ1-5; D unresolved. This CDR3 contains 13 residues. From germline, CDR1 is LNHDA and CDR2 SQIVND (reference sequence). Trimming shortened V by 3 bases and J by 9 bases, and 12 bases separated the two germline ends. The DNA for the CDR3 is TGTGCCAGTAGTATGACCGGGTTGGGGCCCCAGCATTTT. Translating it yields CASSMTGLGPQHF.

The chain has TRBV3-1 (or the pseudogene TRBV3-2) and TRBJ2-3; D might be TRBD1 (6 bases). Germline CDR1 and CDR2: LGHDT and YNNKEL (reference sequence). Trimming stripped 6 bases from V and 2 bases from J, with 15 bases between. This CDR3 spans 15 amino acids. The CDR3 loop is CASSLDPGVTDTQYF. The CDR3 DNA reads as TGTGCCAGCAGTCTAGACCCAGGGGTCACAGATACGCAGTATTTT.

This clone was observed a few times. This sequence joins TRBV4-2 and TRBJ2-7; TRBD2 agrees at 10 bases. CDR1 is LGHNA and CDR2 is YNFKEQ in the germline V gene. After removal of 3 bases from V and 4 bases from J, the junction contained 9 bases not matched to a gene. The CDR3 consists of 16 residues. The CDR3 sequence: CASSQDPASGSYEQYF. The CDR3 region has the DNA TGTGCCAGCAGCCAGGACCCCGCTAGCGGGAGTTACGAGCAGTACTTC.

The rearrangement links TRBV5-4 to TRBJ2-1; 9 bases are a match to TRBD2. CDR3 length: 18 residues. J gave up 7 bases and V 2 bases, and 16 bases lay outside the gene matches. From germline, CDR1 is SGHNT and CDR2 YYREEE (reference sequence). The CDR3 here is CASSFRVIAGVGGNEQFF. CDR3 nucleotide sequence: TGTGCCAGCAGCTTCAGGGTAATAGCGGGAGTGGGAGGGAATGAGCAGTTCTTC.

The CDR3 protein is CATSSPGLAGGIDEQYF. CDR3 in DNA: TGTGCCACCAGCTCTCCGGGACTAGCGGGAGGAATCGACGAGCAGTACTTC. The genes are TRBV15 and TRBJ2-7; TRBD2 matches at 15 bases. After removal of 5 bases from V and 5 bases from J, the junction contained 10 bases not matched to a gene. This CDR3 is built from 17 residues. CDR1 is LNHNV and CDR2 is YYDKDF in the germline V gene (reference sequence).

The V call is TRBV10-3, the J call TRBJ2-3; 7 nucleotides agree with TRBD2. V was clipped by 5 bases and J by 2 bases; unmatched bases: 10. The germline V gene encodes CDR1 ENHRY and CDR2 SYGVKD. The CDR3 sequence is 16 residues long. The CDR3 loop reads CAISPVGGRVTDTQYF. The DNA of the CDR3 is TGTGCCATCAGTCCCGTGGGAGGGAGGGTCACAGATACGCAGTATTTT.

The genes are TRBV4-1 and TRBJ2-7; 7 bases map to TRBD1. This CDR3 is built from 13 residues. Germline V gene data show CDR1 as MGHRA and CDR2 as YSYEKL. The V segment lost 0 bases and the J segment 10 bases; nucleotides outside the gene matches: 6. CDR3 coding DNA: TGCGCCAGCAGCCAAGAACAGGGACAGAACCAGTACTTC. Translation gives CASSQEQGQNQYF.